This passage covers 22 T cell receptor beta chains from one sample sequenced in a study of blood T cell repertoires in COVID-19. Produced via immunoSEQ multiplex PCR; TCRdb's table is partial and in-frame only. This table has 130,000 or so clones, around four fifths appearing once. Sequencing was performed on peripheral blood. Source of these receptors: a human donor in a cohort sampled during active COVID-19.

The genes are TRBV12-3 or TRBV12-4 and TRBJ1-1; D is undetermined. Trimming cost V 6 bases and J 7 bases, with 12 bases left between them. There are 12 residues in the CDR3. CDR3 coding DNA: TGTGCCAGCAGCTCGGTTCGGTATGAAGCTTTCTTT. This encodes CASSSVRYEAFF.

This clone was observed a single time. The chain employs TRBV6-5 and TRBJ2-5, with a possible D match to TRBD2 (5 bases). CDR3 length: 14 residues. Germline CDR1 MNHEY, CDR2 SVGAGI. Trimming removed 0 bases from V and 4 bases from J, with 9 bases in between. DNA of the CDR3: TGTGCCAGCAGTTACTCAAGAGGGTTAGAGACCCAGTACTTC. It specifies CASSYSRGLETQYF.

The rearrangement uses TRBV5-1 and TRBJ2-3; no clear D. The germline V and J ends were trimmed by 0 bases and 2 bases, with 10 bases remaining between them. The length of the CDR3 is 15 residues. Germline CDR1 reads SGHRS; CDR2 reads YFSETQ. The CDR3 nucleotides are TGCGCCAGCAGCTTGGGAGTTCTAGACACAGATACGCAGTATTTT. Translation gives CASSLGVLDTDTQYF.

This rearrangement joins TRBV28 to TRBJ1-5; 9 nucleotides line up with TRBD1. Losses at the gene ends were 4 bases for V and 6 bases for J; bases not matched to a gene: 10. This CDR3 has 16 residues. Looked up from germline, CDR1 is MDHEN and CDR2 is SYDVKM. CDR3 sequence (DNA): TGTGCCAGCAGTTACTCCTCCGGGACAGGGTTTCAGCCCCAGCATTTT. Translating gives CASSYSSGTGFQPQHF.

V gene TRBV6-2 or TRBV6-3 combines with J gene TRBJ2-7; tentative D call: TRBD1 (5 bases). Germline assignment: CDR1 MNHEY and CDR2 SVGEGT. This CDR3 is built from 17 residues. With 0 bases removed from V and 0 bases from J, the gap between germline ends came to 15 bases. CDR3 amino acids: CASSYSPGHTLSYEQYF. DNA for the CDR3: TGTGCCAGCAGTTACTCTCCTGGACACACCCTCTCCTACGAGCAGTACTTC.

V usage is TRBV27 and J usage is TRBJ1-2; the D gene is possibly TRBD1 (6 bases). Trimming took 4 bases from V and 5 from J, leaving 14 bases between them. The CDR3 loop spans 14 amino acids. Germline V gives CDR1 MNHEY, CDR2 SMNVEV (reference sequence). This CDR3 is CASSSNTGTYGYTF. CDR3 DNA sequence: TGTGCCAGCAGTTCAAACACAGGGACATATGGCTACACCTTC.

This clone was seen only a few times. J is TRBJ1-1 and V is TRBV11-2; D gene unclear. Germline V gives CDR1 SGHAT, CDR2 FQNNGV. V was cut by 4 bases and J by 0 bases, with 6 bases left in between. The CDR3 covers 13 residues. CDR3 residues: CASSSQMNTEAFF. DNA of the CDR3: TGTGCCAGCAGCTCCCAGATGAACACTGAAGCTTTCTTT.

This chain links TRBV6-2 or TRBV6-3 with TRBJ2-1; 15 bases agree with TRBD2. The CDR3 is 17 amino acids. Germline values: CDR1 MNHEY, CDR2 SVGEGT. Unmatched junction bases numbered 13, after V lost 6 bases and J lost 10 bases. The CDR3 sequence is CASSAPGTSGRIREQFF. For the CDR3, the DNA is TGTGCCAGCAGCGCCCCCGGGACTAGCGGGAGGATCAGGGAGCAGTTCTTC.

This chain joins TRBV29-1 and TRBJ2-1; perhaps TRBD1 as D (5 bases). Between the trimmed V and J ends, which lost 4 bases and 2 bases, there was a span of 9 bases. The CDR3 is 13 residues long. Germline CDR1 and CDR2: SQVTM and ANQGSEA. DNA of the CDR3: TGCAGCGTTGGACAGATTACCTACAATGAGCAGTTCTTC. Its translation: CSVGQITYNEQFF.

This clone was seen more than once but under ten times. The chain joins TRBV10-3 to TRBJ2-1, with 9 bases identical to TRBD1. Germline V lookup: CDR1 ENHRY, CDR2 SYGVKD. The junction had 12 bases not matched to a gene; V was cut back by 5 bases and J by 7 bases. There are 16 residues in the CDR3. CDR3 protein: CAISSLGQGEGNEQFF. The CDR3 DNA follows: TGTGCCATCAGTTCGTTGGGACAGGGCGAAGGGAATGAGCAGTTCTTC.

The rearrangement uses TRBV2 and TRBJ2-4; 7 bases map to TRBD1. Losses at the gene ends were 4 bases for V and 5 bases for J; bases not matched to a gene: 5. Germline CDR1 and CDR2: SNHLY and FYNNEI. This CDR3 is 14 amino acids long. The CDR3 coding sequence is TGTGCCAGCAGTGCCCAGGGGGTTCAAAACATTCAGTACTTC. This encodes CASSAQGVQNIQYF.

The chain is built from TRBV4-2 and TRBJ1-1; 8 bases are shared with TRBD1. Germline V gene lookup returns CDR1 LGHNA and CDR2 YNFKEQ. This CDR3 spans 12 amino acids. Trimming removed 3 bases from V and 11 bases from J; junction bases left unmatched: 5. This CDR3 reads CASSHPGQEAFF. In DNA form, the CDR3 reads TGTGCCAGCAGCCACCCGGGACAGGAGGCTTTCTTT.

The rearrangement joins TRBV5-1 to TRBJ2-5, with no clear D. Deletions cut 0 bases from V and 1 base from J, with 7 bases between. The CDR3 is 14 residues long. Per the germline V gene, CDR1 is SGHRS and CDR2 is YFSETQ. The CDR3 loop reads CASSLDQRQETQYF. The CDR3 DNA reads TGCGCCAGCAGCTTGGACCAGCGCCAAGAGACCCAGTACTTC.

The V call is TRBV27, the J call TRBJ2-7; a possible D gene is TRBD2 (5 bases). The length of the CDR3 is 17 residues. Deletions cut 3 bases from V and 5 bases from J, with 23 bases between. Germline assignment: CDR1 MNHEY and CDR2 SMNVEV (reference sequence). The CDR3 DNA sequence: TGTGCCAGCAGTTTGTTAGGAGCGGTCCTAGAGCTCGACGAGCAGTACTTC. It yields the protein CASSLLGAVLELDEQYF.

V gene TRBV3-1 (or the pseudogene TRBV3-2) combines with J gene TRBJ1-1; 9 positions match TRBD1. Germline V gene data show CDR1 as LGHDT and CDR2 as YNNKEL (reference sequence). The CDR3 runs to 15 residues. The junction had 11 bases not matched to a gene; V was cut back by 5 bases and J by 7 bases. CDR3 coding DNA: TGTGCCAGCAGCAACTCTCACAGGGGGCTTGGTGAAGCTTTCTTT. It encodes CASSNSHRGLGEAFF.

The V gene is TRBV6-4, the J gene TRBJ1-5; TRBD1 matches at 10 bases. Per the germline V gene, CDR1 is MRHNA and CDR2 is SNTAGT. Trimming at V came to 4 bases and at J to 1 base, leaving 4 bases not matched to a gene. This CDR3 region has 16 residues. The CDR3 DNA reads as TGTGCCAGCAGTGGACAGGGGGCGCAAAGCAATCAGCCCCAGCATTTT. Residues: CASSGQGAQSNQPQHF.

V and J are TRBV28 and TRBJ2-1, with 7 positions matching TRBD1. Germline CDR1 reads MDHEN; CDR2 reads SYDVKM. V dropped 5 bases and J dropped 5; count of bases not matched to a gene: 6. The CDR3 is 14 residues long. In DNA form, the CDR3 reads TGTGCCAGCAGTCAACTCGGGACAGACAATGAGCAGTTCTTC. The encoded protein is CASSQLGTDNEQFF.

The chain is built from TRBV19 and TRBJ2-2, with D perhaps TRBD2 (5 bases). Trimming stripped 3 bases from V and 0 bases from J, with 14 bases between. Germline V lookup: CDR1 LNHDA, CDR2 SQIVND (reference sequence). This CDR3 is 17 amino acids long. The CDR3 nucleotides read TGTGCCAGTAGTATCTTTCGGGGTACGGCGAACACCGGGGAGCTGTTTTTT. It yields the protein CASSIFRGTANTGELFF.

This CDR3 is CASSQTGVGNSPLHF. CDR3 in DNA: TGTGCCAGCAGCCAGACAGGGGTAGGTAATTCACCCCTCCACTTT. The chain links TRBV2 to TRBJ1-6, with 8 bases lining up with TRBD1. The V gene end was trimmed by 6 bases and the J gene end by 6 bases; junction bases not matched to a gene: 7. Germline lookup yields CDR1 SNHLY and CDR2 FYNNEI. The CDR3 contains 15 residues.

The genes are TRBV5-1 and TRBJ2-3; possible D gene TRBD1, 6 bases. This CDR3 has 15 residues. The V end lost 0 bases, the J end lost 0 bases, and 8 bases lay between the germline ends. Germline CDR1 reads SGHRS; CDR2 reads YFSETQ. DNA for the CDR3: TGCGCCAGCAGCTTGGGGGGGCCTAGCACAGATACGCAGTATTTT. Its translation: CASSLGGPSTDTQYF. Full variable domain (missing parts from reference TRBV5-1 and TRBJ2-3): KAGVTQTPRYLIKTRGQQVTLSCSPISGHRSVSWYQQTPGQGLQFLFEYFSETQRNKGNFPGRFSGRQFSNSRSEMNVSTLELGDSALYLCASSLGGPSTDTQYFGPGTRLTVL.

The V and J genes are TRBV28 and TRBJ2-7, with 10 bases that match TRBD1. Germline-derived CDR1 and CDR2 are MDHEN and SYDVKM. J was trimmed by 1 base and V by 7 bases; bases with no gene match: 13. There are 17 residues in the CDR3. The CDR3 region is CASTLGPRDRGSYEQYF. The CDR3 bases are TGTGCCAGCACCCTCGGCCCCCGGGACAGGGGTTCCTACGAGCAGTACTTC.

The CDR3 spells CARRKRASLNTEAFF. CDR3 sequence (DNA): TGTGCCAGAAGGAAGCGGGCCTCCCTGAACACTGAAGCTTTCTTT. This chain links TRBV5-3 with TRBJ1-1; no firm D call. TRBV5-3 has ORF status, its function being uncertain. The CDR3 is made up of 15 amino acids. The V and J ends lost 5 bases and 0 bases respectively, with 14 bases between them.